The clone carrying this T cell receptor beta chain was seen repeatedly, ten times or more. The data derive from a study of T cells after yellow fever vaccination. On the study more broadly: For low cell numbers, libraries were made with SMART-Seq v4 Ultra Low Input.

It was through 5'RACE template switching that TCR cDNA was made, with a universal primer site and UMIs added. From the 5' RACE reads, TCRdb called clonotypes with MiXCR, one entry per CDR3 protein. The sample shows approximately 300,000 distinct CDR3 sequences, over 8.5% of them seen only once. The CDR3 runs 13 residues. Trimming cost V 5 bases and J 3 bases, with 10 bases left between them. Germline values: CDR1 LGHNT, CDR2 FRNRAP. The chain uses TRBV12-5 and TRBJ1-1; D not certain. The sequence was collected from a man in his late teens or twenties who received the YFV17D yellow fever vaccine. The source material was CD4+ T cells sorted from PBMCs, sampled 45 days after the yellow fever booster vaccination. The CDR3 loop reads CASGPRRYTEAFF. The CDR3 DNA sequence: TGTGCTAGTGGTCCCCGGAGGTACACTGAAGCTTTCTTT.